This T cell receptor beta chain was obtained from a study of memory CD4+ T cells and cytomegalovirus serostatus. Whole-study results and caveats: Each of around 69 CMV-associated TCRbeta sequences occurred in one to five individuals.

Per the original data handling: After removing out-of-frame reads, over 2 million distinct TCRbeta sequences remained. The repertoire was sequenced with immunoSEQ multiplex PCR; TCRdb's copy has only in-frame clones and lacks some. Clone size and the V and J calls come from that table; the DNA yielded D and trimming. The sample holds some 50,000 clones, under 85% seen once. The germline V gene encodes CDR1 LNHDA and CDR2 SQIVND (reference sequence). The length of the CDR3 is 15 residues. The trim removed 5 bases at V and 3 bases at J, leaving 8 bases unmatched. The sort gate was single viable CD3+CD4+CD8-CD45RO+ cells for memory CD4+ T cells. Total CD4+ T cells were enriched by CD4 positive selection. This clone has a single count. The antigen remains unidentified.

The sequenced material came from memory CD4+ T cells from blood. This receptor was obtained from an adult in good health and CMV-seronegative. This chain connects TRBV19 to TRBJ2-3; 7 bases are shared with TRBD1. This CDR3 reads CASSLHRQGTDTQYF. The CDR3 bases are TGTGCCAGTAGTTTGCACCGACAGGGAACAGATACGCAGTATTTT.